The 22 T cell receptor beta chains reported below all come from one sample, sequenced in a study of response to subunit inactivated influenza vaccine. TCRdb re-called the RT-PCR reads through MiXCR, storing one row per CDR3 protein. The sample lists about 620,000 distinct CDR3 sequences, 11% seen once, with 11% in the top ten. The same data also contributed to another study, on T cells expressing NK-cell markers. That study adds: 5'RACE template switching built TCR beta cDNA with unique molecular identifiers.

The source was PBMCs from blood, collected on the day of vaccination. These receptors came from a man aged 50 to 60 who received an inactivated influenza vaccine.

As to this clonotype: A much bigger clone sits one base away, suggesting this may be a read error. The chain combines TRBV6-1 with TRBJ2-1; 12 bases line up with TRBD1. Germline CDR1 is MNHNS and CDR2 is SASEGT. Unmatched junction bases numbered 4, after V lost 6 bases and J lost 4 bases. This CDR3 region has 15 residues. The CDR3 DNA reads TGTGCCAGCAGAGGGACAGGGGGCGTGTACAATGAGCAGTTCTTC. It is translated as CASRGTGGVYNEQFF.

The chain couples TRBV5-6 to TRBJ1-1, with TRBD1 matching 8 bases. J lost 1 base, V lost 2 bases, and 4 bases had no gene match. CDR3 length: 15 amino acids. CDR1 SGHDT and CDR2 YYEEEE come from the germline V gene. This chain's CDR3 is CASSLFDRGNTEAFF. Written as DNA, the CDR3 is TGTGCCAGCAGCTTATTCGACAGGGGGAACACTGAAGCTTTCTTT.

The table lists this clonotype with a few counts. The chain recombines TRBV5-1 with TRBJ2-7; 13 bases are shared with TRBD2. From germline, CDR1 is SGHRS and CDR2 YFSETQ. V was clipped by 5 bases and J by 7 bases; unmatched bases: 12. This CDR3 contains 16 residues. CDR3 coding DNA: TGCGCCAGCAGTGCGGGACTAGCGGGGTCCGCGAGGGAGCAGTACTTC. This sequence encodes CASSAGLAGSAREQYF.

This clonotype was seen a single time. This chain joins TRBV28 and TRBJ2-5; D is undetermined. Germline CDR1 MDHEN, CDR2 SYDVKM. V dropped 5 bases and J dropped 1 base, with 14 bases sitting between them. The CDR3 is made up of 15 amino acids. CDR3 sequence reads: CASSLSSRVQETQYF. In nucleotides, the CDR3 is TGTGCCAGCAGTCTCAGCTCGCGAGTCCAAGAGACCCAGTACTTC.

This rearrangement joins TRBV6-2 or TRBV6-3 to TRBJ1-1; maybe TRBD1 (5 bases). V was pared by 5 bases and J by 7 bases, with 17 bases between. The CDR3 spans 14 residues. The germline gives CDR1 MNHEY, CDR2 SVGEGT. DNA for the CDR3: TGTGCCAGCAGTCCCTTTCTCCCGGGGCTTGAAGCTTTCTTT. Its protein is CASSPFLPGLEAFF.

This clonotype turned up a few times. CDR3 sequence: CASSPSGLGEQYF. Here the CDR3 DNA reads TGTGCCAGCAGCCCTAGCGGTTTGGGCGAGCAGTACTTC. The chain has TRBV12-3 or TRBV12-4 and TRBJ2-7, with 7 bases fitting TRBD2. V was clipped by 6 bases and J by 6 bases; unmatched bases: 8. The CDR3 consists of 13 residues.

At least ten counts were recorded for this clonotype. The chain joins TRBV5-6 to TRBJ2-7; D is possibly TRBD2 (5 bases). This CDR3 is 13 amino acids long. V was shortened by 2 bases and J by 3 bases, with 9 bases between the two germline ends. Germline V gives CDR1 SGHDT, CDR2 YYEEEE. CDR3 sequence reads: CASSFREDYEQYF. CDR3 nucleotide sequence: TGTGCCAGCAGCTTCCGGGAAGACTACGAGCAGTACTTC.

This clonotype was counted between two and nine times. The J gene is TRBJ2-5, the V gene TRBV24-1; the D is unclear. This CDR3 contains 16 residues. V lost 1 base, J lost 3 bases, and 14 bases lay in between. The germline V gene has CDR1 KGHDR and CDR2 SFDVKD. The CDR3 sequence: CATSDFPTAPKETQYF. The CDR3, as DNA: TGTGCCACCAGTGATTTCCCCACGGCTCCTAAAGAGACCCAGTACTTC.

In its sample, this clonotype was seen a few times. The chain joins TRBV4-3 to TRBJ2-7; no firm D call. The CDR3 extends over 15 amino acids. Trimming took off 0 bases at V and 1 base at J, with 10 bases between the two ends. The germline V gene encodes CDR1 LGHNA and CDR2 YSLEER. The CDR3 sequence is CASSQEWRESYEQYF. The CDR3 bases are TGCGCCAGCAGCCAAGAGTGGCGAGAGTCCTACGAGCAGTACTTC.

This clonotype was seen a few times. The genes are TRBV24-1 and TRBJ2-3; TRBD2 aligns across 8 bases. The CDR3 runs to 13 residues. Trimming took 8 bases from V and 1 from J; bases not matched to a gene: 1. Germline values: CDR1 KGHDR, CDR2 SFDVKD. CDR3 protein: CATKAGGTDTQYF. The DNA for the CDR3 is TGTGCCACCAAAGCGGGGGGCACAGATACGCAGTATTTT.

The V call is TRBV7-6, the J call TRBJ2-3; D not certain. The germline gives CDR1 SGHVS, CDR2 FNYEAQ. The V and J ends lost 4 bases and 2 bases respectively, with 16 bases between them. This CDR3 is 16 amino acids long. CDR3 sequence: CASSSRSAALTDTQYF. The CDR3 DNA is TGTGCCAGCAGCTCTAGGTCGGCGGCACTCACAGATACGCAGTATTTT.

This clonotype showed up many times. This sequence joins TRBV15 and TRBJ1-4; D gene unclear. Trimming stripped 3 bases from V and 4 bases from J, with 6 bases between. This CDR3 region has 13 residues. Germline loops: CDR1 LNHNV, CDR2 YYDKDF (reference sequence). DNA of the CDR3: TGTGCCACCAGCAGCGGACTTAATGAAAAACTGTTTTTT. It encodes CATSSGLNEKLFF.

This clonotype has only a few counts. V gene TRBV20-1 combines with J gene TRBJ2-1, with 7 nucleotides matching TRBD1. This CDR3 is built from 14 residues. Germline CDR1 and CDR2: DFQATT and SNEGSKA (reference sequence). The CDR3 spells CRASQGSSYNEQFF. The CDR3 DNA reads as TGCAGGGCGTCACAGGGGAGCTCCTACAATGAGCAGTTCTTC.

This clonotype was detected a few times. The chain has TRBV11-2 and TRBJ2-7, with D uncertain. V lost 0 bases, J lost 7 bases, and 10 bases lay in between. This CDR3 has 13 residues. Germline V CDR1 and CDR2: SGHAT, FQNNGV. Here the CDR3 reads CASSLEVFGEQYF. DNA for the CDR3: TGTGCCAGCAGCTTAGAGGTCTTCGGGGAGCAGTACTTC.

The CDR3 loop reads CASSWSGTANEKLFF. The DNA of the CDR3 is TGTGCCAGCAGTTGGTCCGGGACAGCTAATGAAAAACTGTTTTTT. The V and J genes are TRBV12-3 or TRBV12-4 and TRBJ1-4; TRBD1 matches 7 bases. The CDR3 contains 15 residues. J lost 3 bases, V lost 4 bases, and 5 bases had no gene match.

For the CDR3, the DNA is TGCAGTGCTCGCGGGGGCCCGAGGCACGAGCAGTACTTC. Translation: CSARGGPRHEQYF. The V and J genes are TRBV20-1 and TRBJ2-7, with D possibly matching TRBD2 (7 bases). V shed 5 bases and J shed 5 bases, with 16 bases lying between them. The V gene's germline CDR1 is DFQATT and CDR2 SNEGSKA (reference sequence). The CDR3 totals 13 residues.

This clonotype was observed a few times. The V and J genes are TRBV15 and TRBJ1-5; 8 bases match TRBD1. Trimming took 4 bases from V and 2 from J; bases not matched to a gene: 4. The CDR3 is 15 amino acids. From germline, CDR1 is LNHNV and CDR2 YYDKDF (reference sequence). The CDR3 region has the DNA TGTGCCACCAGCAAGGACAGGGATGGCAATCAGCCCCAGCATTTT. Protein product: CATSKDRDGNQPQHF.

This clonotype has only a few counts. The J gene is TRBJ2-7, the V gene TRBV9; 7 bases align to TRBD2. The V gene end was trimmed by 4 bases and the J gene end by 1 base; junction bases not matched to a gene: 11. The CDR3 loop spans 16 amino acids. Germline CDR1 is SGDLS and CDR2 is YYNGEE. Here the CDR3 reads CASSPSGSGASYEQYF. For the CDR3, the DNA is TGTGCCAGCAGCCCTAGTGGGAGCGGGGCTTCCTACGAGCAGTACTTC. The complete variable domain, with remaining parts taken from reference TRBV9 and TRBJ2-7, reads DSGVTQTPKHLITATGQRVTLRCSPRSGDLSVYWYQQSLDQGLQFLIQYYNGEERAKGNILERFSAQQFPDLHSELNLSSLELGDSALYFCASSPSGSGASYEQYFGPGTRLTVT.

The rearrangement joins TRBV2 to TRBJ2-5, with TRBD1 as a possible D gene (5 bases). The V end was cut by 9 bases, the J end by 2 bases, with 16 bases between. CDR1 and CDR2 from the germline V gene are SNHLY and FYNNEI. This CDR3 comprises 14 residues. This chain's CDR3 is CASRWGSTQETQYF. CDR3 in DNA: TGTGCCAGTAGATGGGGCAGTACTCAAGAGACCCAGTACTTC.

This clonotype was seen a few times. The rearrangement links TRBV28 to TRBJ2-3; 7 nucleotides line up with TRBD1. J lost 3 bases, V lost 6 bases, and 9 bases had no gene match. The CDR3 totals 15 residues. Germline values: CDR1 MDHEN, CDR2 SYDVKM. DNA for the CDR3: TGTGCCAGCAGAGAAGGCGCGACAGGGACAGATACGCAGTATTTT. Amino acid sequence: CASREGATGTDTQYF. Full variable domain (missing parts from reference TRBV28 and TRBJ2-3): DVKVTQSSRYLVKRTGEKVFLECVQDMDHENMFWYRQDPGLGLRLIYFSYDVKMKEKGDIPEGYSVSREKKERFSLILESASTNQTSMYLCASREGATGTDTQYFGPGTRLTVL.

The chain is built from TRBV5-1 and TRBJ1-1; D is uncertain. Germline assignment: CDR1 SGHRS and CDR2 YFSETQ. The length of the CDR3 is 16 residues. V dropped 6 bases and J dropped 1 base, with 19 bases sitting between them. The DNA of the CDR3 is TGCGCCAGCACCAAACGGGGTCGGAGCCAGAACACTGAAGCTTTCTTT. Translated: CASTKRGRSQNTEAFF.

This chain uses TRBV28 with TRBJ2-3, with 7 nucleotides matching TRBD2. Germline-derived CDR1 and CDR2 are MDHEN and SYDVKM. The CDR3 runs 15 residues. Unmatched junction bases numbered 7, after V lost 5 bases and J lost 2 bases. As DNA, the CDR3 is TGTGCCAGCAGTCGGGCGGGACTAAACACAGATACGCAGTATTTT. It encodes CASSRAGLNTDTQYF.